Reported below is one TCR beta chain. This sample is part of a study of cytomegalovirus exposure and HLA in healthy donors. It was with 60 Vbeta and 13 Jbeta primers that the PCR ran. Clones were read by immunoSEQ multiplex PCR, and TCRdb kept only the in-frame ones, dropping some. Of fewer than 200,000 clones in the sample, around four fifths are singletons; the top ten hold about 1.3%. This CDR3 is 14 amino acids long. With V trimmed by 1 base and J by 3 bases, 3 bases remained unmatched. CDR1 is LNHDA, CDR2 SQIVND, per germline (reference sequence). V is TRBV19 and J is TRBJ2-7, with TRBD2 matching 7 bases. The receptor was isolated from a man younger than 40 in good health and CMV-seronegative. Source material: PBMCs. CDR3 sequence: CASSIVSGGYEQYF. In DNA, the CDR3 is TGTGCCAGTAGTATAGTCTCGGGAGGCTACGAGCAGTACTTC.